This TCR beta chain was retrieved from a study of T cell repertoires in cytomegalovirus infection. This clonotype was picked up one time. Its antigen is not identified. The V segment lost 4 bases and the J segment 7 bases; nucleotides outside the gene matches: 6. Germline V lookup: CDR1 SEHNR, CDR2 FQNEAQ (reference sequence). The CDR3 is 13 residues long. Each CDR3 protein gets one entry after TCRdb re-called the reads with MiXCR. This table has 80,000 to 95,000 distinct CDR3 sequences, 25% to 30% appearing once. This specimen was CD8+ T cells from cultured PBMCs, taken from culture after CMV antigen stimulation. The chain has TRBV7-9 and TRBJ1-1; 7 nucleotides align to TRBD1. This clonotype was obtained from a human donor in good health (CMV status not recorded). Some clones in this sample may be carry-over from other donors' samples. The CDR3 nucleotides are TGTGCCAGCAGCTATGACAGGGCCGTTGAAGCTTTCTTT. This encodes CASSYDRAVEAFF.